Included here is one T cell receptor beta chain sequence, with context. Unmatched junction bases numbered 5, after V lost 4 bases and J lost 3 bases. The CDR3 is 14 amino acids. Germline assignment: CDR1 SQVTM and CDR2 ANQGSEA. Study processing details: Reference gene primers were amplified, and this amplification served to estimate nucleated cell counts. Some clones are missing from TCRdb's copy, which holds only in-frame ones; the method was immunoSEQ multiplex PCR. The V and J calls and clone size were taken over from that table, and D and trimming were inferred from the DNA. Of 200,000 or so clones in the sample, about 80% were seen once. The record originates from a study of blood T cell repertoires in COVID-19. Ages ranged from about 18 to 90 years, with residence in about 23 US areas. Exposed participants came across a COVID-19 case within 2 weeks before study entry.

This chain uses TRBV29-1 with TRBJ1-4; 7 bases match TRBD1. Sequencing was done on a sample of PBMCs or T cells enriched from blood (not recorded which). The source of this sequence is a woman between 45 and 60 years old who had been exposed to COVID-19. The CDR3 sequence: CSVATGPPNEKLFF. The CDR3 nucleotides are TGCAGCGTTGCGACAGGGCCGCCTAATGAAAAACTGTTTTTT.